A single TCR beta chain is shown here with its context. Antigen unknown. The sample is drawn from a study of T cell responses to AZD1222 COVID-19 vaccine. Here immunoSEQ multiplex PCR was the method, and the copy in TCRdb shows in-frame clones only, minus some. Here the sample spans around 100,000 clones, around 87% being singletons. Study-wide points: Reports say nearly half of spike-specific TCRs go after unmutated variant regions. Only six people who got AZD1222 tested seropositive at baseline. Researchers took repertoire samples only after the peak T cell response had come.

The CDR3 is 13 amino acids. V was clipped by 1 base and J by 7 bases, with 5 bases between them. Germline lookup yields CDR1 LNHDA and CDR2 SQIVND (reference sequence). The clonotype comes from an adult in good health. The sequencing here drew on peripheral blood, taken on day 0 of AZD1222 vaccination. The chain has TRBV19 and TRBJ1-6; no reliable D call. The CDR3 coding sequence is TGTGCCAGTAGTATAGGCAGAAATTCACCCCTCCACTTT. Translating gives CASSIGRNSPLHF.